These 11 T cell receptor beta chains share one sample of origin, sequenced in a study of blood T cell repertoires in COVID-19. Repertoires were generated with immunoSEQ multiplex PCR, while TCRdb's copy carries only in-frame clones and drops some. This table has approximately 500,000 clones, 85% to 90% appearing once. Sample: peripheral blood. Every receptor here comes from a woman aged 50 to 65 with COVID-19, enrolled during active disease.

V and J are TRBV29-1 and TRBJ1-1, with a weak D call TRBD1 (5 bases). This CDR3 is 13 amino acids long. V was trimmed by 3 bases and J by 1 base, leaving 9 bases between them. Germline values: CDR1 SQVTM, CDR2 ANQGSEA. CDR3 bases: TGCAGCGTTGACGGACAAGGGAACACTGAAGCTTTCTTT. It is translated as CSVDGQGNTEAFF.

This CDR3 reads CATSPDRAGEKLFF. In DNA, the CDR3 is TGTGCCACCAGCCCCGACAGGGCAGGTGAAAAACTGTTTTTT. The chain combines TRBV15 with TRBJ1-4, with 7 bases matching TRBD1. The CDR3 runs 14 residues. The V gene end was trimmed by 5 bases and the J gene end by 7 bases; junction bases not matched to a gene: 7. CDR1 is LNHNV, CDR2 YYDKDF, per germline (reference sequence).

The rearrangement joins TRBV11-2 to TRBJ1-2, with D maybe TRBD1 (5 bases). The CDR3 length is 16 residues. The ends were cut back, 3 bases at V and 7 bases at J, with 21 bases in the middle. Germline CDR1 reads SGHAT; CDR2 reads FQNNGV. In DNA, the CDR3 is TGTGCCAGCAGCTTCGACGGGACTCCTGATTACCGTGGCTACACCTTC. This codes for CASSFDGTPDYRGYTF.

Of note for this clone: This sample includes further DNA sequences coding for the same CDR3. This chain joins TRBV18 and TRBJ2-7; D is possibly TRBD1 (5 bases). CDR3 size: 13 residues. Trimming shortened V by 6 bases and J by 1 base, and 10 bases separated the two germline ends. Germline V gene data show CDR1 as KGHSH and CDR2 as LQKENI. The CDR3 region is CASSVDSSYEQYF. DNA for the CDR3: TGTGCCAGCTCGGTCGACAGTTCCTACGAGCAGTACTTC.

The J gene is TRBJ1-1, the V gene TRBV2; D remains ambiguous. Germline loops: CDR1 SNHLY, CDR2 FYNNEI. Trimming removed 6 bases at V and 0 bases at J, with 11 bases between. The CDR3 length is 14 residues. The CDR3 loop is CASSAFLMNTEAFF. In DNA, the CDR3 is TGTGCCAGCAGCGCCTTCCTAATGAACACTGAAGCTTTCTTT. The variable domain in full, with the rest retrieved from reference TRBV2 and TRBJ1-1, is EPEVTQTPSHQVTQMGQEVILRCVPISNHLYFYWYRQILGQKVEFLVSFYNNEISEKSEIFDDQFSVERPDGSNFTLKIRSTKLEDSAMYFCASSAFLMNTEAFFGQGTRLTVV.

The rearrangement uses TRBV5-4 and TRBJ1-2, with TRBD1 matching 8 bases. V was clipped by 4 bases and J by 3 bases; unmatched bases: 14. Germline-derived CDR1 and CDR2 are SGHNT and YYREEE (reference sequence). The CDR3 runs 17 residues. The CDR3 bases are TGTGCCAGCAGCCGGCGAGACAGGGGAGGTAGTCACTATGGCTACACCTTC. Protein: CASSRRDRGGSHYGYTF.

The chain links TRBV14 to TRBJ1-1; possible D gene TRBD1, 6 bases. CDR1 and CDR2 (germline): SGHDN, FVKESK. The CDR3 has 18 amino acids. Trimming took 0 bases from V and 5 from J, leaving 22 bases between them. The CDR3 reads CASSQEEWGFTGRTEAFF. Here the CDR3 DNA reads TGTGCCAGCAGCCAAGAGGAATGGGGTTTTACAGGGCGAACTGAAGCTTTCTTT.

This clone came up once. The chain has TRBV7-2 and TRBJ1-1; a weak D match, TRBD1 (5 bases). V was pared by 1 base and J by 5 bases, with 14 bases between. The CDR3 has 15 amino acids. The germline V gene encodes CDR1 SGHTA and CDR2 FQGNSA. The CDR3 nucleotides read TGTGCCAGCAGCTTAGAGGAGGGATGGGGGACTGAAGCTTTCTTT. Translation gives CASSLEEGWGTEAFF.

This clone showed up just once. The V and J genes are TRBV5-4 and TRBJ2-5; 9 bases match TRBD1. The CDR3 has 15 amino acids. Per germline, CDR1 SGHNT and CDR2 YYREEE (reference sequence). Trimming at V came to 3 bases and at J to 5 bases, leaving 8 bases not matched to a gene. As DNA, the CDR3 is TGTGCCAGCAGCTCGGACAGGGGAAGTAAGGAGACCCAGTACTTC. Its protein is CASSSDRGSKETQYF.

V and J are TRBV7-3 and TRBJ2-2; TRBD2 matches at 8 bases. With 6 bases clipped from V and 5 bases from J, the junction kept 14 bases outside the gene matches. The germline V gene has CDR1 SGHTA and CDR2 FQGTGA. The CDR3 has 17 amino acids. The CDR3 region has the DNA TGTGCCAGCAGTTCAAGAGGAGCGGGGGAATTAACCGGGGAGCTGTTTTTT. This sequence encodes CASSSRGAGELTGELFF.

The rearrangement links TRBV11-1 to TRBJ1-4; 9 nucleotides match TRBD1. The J segment lost 5 bases and the V segment lost 3 bases, leaving 1 base of the junction unmatched. Germline lookup yields CDR1 SGHAT and CDR2 FQDESV (reference sequence). CDR3 length: 14 amino acids. The CDR3 bases are TGTGCCAGCAGCTTTGGACAGGGGAATGAAAAACTGTTTTTT. Protein product: CASSFGQGNEKLFF.